These 15 T cell receptor beta chains came from one sample sequenced in a study of T cells in localized non-small cell lung cancer. The data were produced by immunoSEQ multiplex PCR, yet TCRdb's version contains in-frame clones alone and is incomplete. The table shows under 6,000 clones, with about 79% occurring only once. Sequencing was performed on peripheral blood mononuclear cells, taken before any cancer treatment. Receptors were obtained from an older female donor with stage II lung adenocarcinoma.

J is TRBJ2-7 and V is TRBV23-1; D unclear. TRBV23-1 qualifies as an ORF whose function is uncertain. CDR3 length equals 13 residues. V lost 7 bases to trimming and J lost 0 bases, with 10 bases between them. Here the CDR3 DNA reads TGCGCCAGCATTCGAGAAAACTCCTACGAGCAGTACGTC. Protein: CASIRENSYEQYV.

The V gene is TRBV2, the J gene TRBJ1-1; 10 bases agree with TRBD1. Germline V gene lookup returns CDR1 SNHLY and CDR2 FYNNEI. The CDR3 contains 14 residues. The V and J ends lost 6 bases and 4 bases, in that order; junction bases with no gene match: 5. The CDR3 protein is CASRWDRGTTEAFF. DNA for the CDR3: TGTGCCAGCAGATGGGACAGGGGAACCACTGAAGCTTTCTTT.

V usage is TRBV7-3 and J usage is TRBJ2-3, with 9 positions matching TRBD2. The CDR3 loop spans 15 amino acids. The V and J ends lost 3 bases and 0 bases, in that order; junction bases with no gene match: 1. Germline assignment: CDR1 SGHTA and CDR2 FQGTGA. The CDR3 DNA reads as TGTGCCAGCAGCTTGAGCGGGAGGAGCACAGATACGCAGTATTTT. Protein: CASSLSGRSTDTQYF.

J is TRBJ1-5 and V is TRBV13, with D possibly TRBD1 on 5 matching bases. The CDR3 length is 12 residues. The germline CDR1 and CDR2 sequences are PRHDT and FYEKMQ (reference sequence). V was clipped by 4 bases and J by 8 bases, with 9 bases between them. This CDR3 is CASSSGLKPQHF. The CDR3 DNA follows: TGTGCCAGCAGCTCGGGACTCAAGCCCCAGCATTTT.

This clone was seen only once. The chain has TRBV28 and TRBJ2-7; D possibly uses TRBD1 or TRBD2 (5 bases each). The CDR3 consists of 12 residues. Germline V gives CDR1 MDHEN, CDR2 SYDVKM. Deletions cut 6 bases from V and 6 bases from J, with 12 bases between. In DNA, the CDR3 is TGTGCCAGCAGCCGAAGAGGGGTCGAGCAGTACGTC. Protein: CASSRRGVEQYV.

This clone was seen a handful of times. The rearrangement uses TRBV2 and TRBJ2-7, with a weak D call TRBD1 (6 bases). With 1 base removed from V and 6 bases from J, the gap between germline ends came to 16 bases. CDR1 SNHLY and CDR2 FYNNEI come from the germline V gene. The CDR3 is made up of 15 amino acids. The CDR3 coding sequence is TGTGCCAGCAGTGAAGGACAGGCTTCGGCTCCCGAGCAGTACGTC. This encodes CASSEGQASAPEQYV.

This clone came up a few times. The gene calls are TRBV7-9 and TRBJ1-6; D might be TRBD1 (6 bases). CDR1 and CDR2 from the germline V gene are SEHNR and FQNEAQ (reference sequence). V was pared by 1 base and J by 9 bases, with 10 bases between. The CDR3 is made up of 14 amino acids. The CDR3 loop is CASSLEGGASPLHF. The CDR3 DNA reads TGTGCCAGCAGCTTAGAAGGGGGTGCTTCACCCCTCCACTTT.

The chain uses TRBV14 and TRBJ2-3, with 13 bases aligning to TRBD2. V gave up 4 bases and J gave up 0 bases; unmatched junction bases: 7. CDR1 is SGHDN and CDR2 is FVKESK in the germline V gene. The CDR3 extends over 18 amino acids. The CDR3 DNA sequence: TGTGCCAGCAGCCCGTGGACTAGCGGGAGATCCAGCACAGATACGCAGTATTTT. Encoded protein: CASSPWTSGRSSTDTQYF.

This clone was detected once. V and J are TRBV2 and TRBJ1-5; D is possibly TRBD1 (5 bases). Trimming removed 1 base from V and 1 base from J, with 8 bases in between. Germline CDR1 SNHLY, CDR2 FYNNEI. The CDR3 totals 15 residues. Here the CDR3 reads CASSEVDRSNQPQHF. The CDR3 nucleotides are TGTGCCAGCAGTGAAGTTGACAGAAGCAATCAGCCCCAGCATTTT.

This sequence joins TRBV28 and TRBJ2-1; tentative D call: TRBD1 (6 bases). Germline lookup yields CDR1 MDHEN and CDR2 SYDVKM. This CDR3 is 18 amino acids long. Between the trimmed V and J ends, which lost 2 bases and 4 bases, there was a span of 21 bases. CDR3: CASSLGGATLGAYNEQFF. For the CDR3, the DNA is TGTGCCAGCAGTTTAGGCGGCGCCACACTGGGGGCGTACAATGAGCAGTTCTTC. Complete variable domain (other parts from reference TRBV28 and TRBJ2-1): DVKVTQSSRYLVKRTGEKVFLECVQDMDHENMFWYRQDPGLGLRLIYFSYDVKMKEKGDIPEGYSVSREKKERFSLILESASTNQTSMYLCASSLGGATLGAYNEQFFGPGTRLTVL.

The chain joins TRBV7-3 to TRBJ2-1; possible D gene TRBD2, 6 bases. The CDR3 has 16 residues. The germline V gene has CDR1 SGHTA and CDR2 FQGTGA. V lost 2 bases and J 7 bases, leaving 18 bases between the germline ends. The CDR3 DNA sequence: TGTGCCAGCAGCTTAGGCTCGAGAATAGCGGAGAATGAGCAGTTCTTC. It translates to CASSLGSRIAENEQFF.

This clone was seen just once. V and J are TRBV28 and TRBJ2-5; 13 nucleotides agree with TRBD2. Germline lookup yields CDR1 MDHEN and CDR2 SYDVKM. CDR3 length: 21 residues. The junction had 23 bases not matched to a gene; V was cut back by 5 bases and J by 5 bases. The CDR3 DNA is TGTGCCAGCAGTGCTGGTGGGGCCAGTCTACTAGCGGGGGGGCCGGTGGAGACCCAGTACTTC. Encoded protein: CASSAGGASLLAGGPVETQYF.

The genes are TRBV2 and TRBJ1-2; 7 bases line up with TRBD1. The CDR3 contains 15 residues. The junction had 8 bases not matched to a gene; V was cut back by 0 bases and J by 7 bases. Germline CDR1 is SNHLY and CDR2 is FYNNEI. DNA of the CDR3: TGTGCCAGCAGTGAAGCGCGCGGACAGGAGGCTGGCTACACCTTC. It specifies CASSEARGQEAGYTF. Supplemented by reference TRBV2 and TRBJ1-2, the full variable domain reads EPEVTQTPSHQVTQMGQEVILRCVPISNHLYFYWYRQILGQKVEFLVSFYNNEISEKSEIFDDQFSVERPDGSNFTLKIRSTKLEDSAMYFCASSEARGQEAGYTFGSGTRLTVV.

The chain is built from TRBV6-1 and TRBJ2-3; no clear D. CDR3 length equals 12 residues. CDR1 MNHNS and CDR2 SASEGT come from the germline V gene. Trimming removed 6 bases at V and 0 bases at J, with 4 bases between. The CDR3 sequence is CASSPSTDTQYF. CDR3 in DNA: TGTGCCAGCAGCCCAAGCACAGATACGCAGTATTTT.

V and J are TRBV27 and TRBJ1-1; 10 bases agree with TRBD1. Unmatched junction bases numbered 11, after V lost 2 bases and J lost 5 bases. CDR3 length: 17 amino acids. Germline values: CDR1 MNHEY, CDR2 SMNVEV (reference sequence). CDR3 sequence reads: CASSLEGGTGALTEAFF. The DNA for the CDR3 is TGTGCCAGCAGTTTAGAGGGTGGGACAGGGGCATTAACTGAAGCTTTCTTT.